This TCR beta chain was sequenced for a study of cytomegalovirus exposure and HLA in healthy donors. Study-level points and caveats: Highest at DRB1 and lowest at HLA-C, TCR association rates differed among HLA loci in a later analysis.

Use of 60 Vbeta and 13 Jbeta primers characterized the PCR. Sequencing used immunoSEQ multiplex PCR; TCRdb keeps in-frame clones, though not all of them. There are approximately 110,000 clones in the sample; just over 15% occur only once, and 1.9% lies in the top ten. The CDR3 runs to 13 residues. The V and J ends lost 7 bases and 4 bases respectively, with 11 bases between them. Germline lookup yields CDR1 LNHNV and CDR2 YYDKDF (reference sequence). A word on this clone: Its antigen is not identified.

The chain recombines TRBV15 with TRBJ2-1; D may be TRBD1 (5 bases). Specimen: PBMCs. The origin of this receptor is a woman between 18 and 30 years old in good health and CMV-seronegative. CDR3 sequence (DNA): TGTGCCACCAAGACAGCTAATTACAATGAGCAGTTCTTC. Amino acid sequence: CATKTANYNEQFF.